These T cell receptor beta chains were read from a single sample in a study of neurological immune-mediated disorders. TCRdb re-analysed the 5' RACE reads in MiXCR, keeping a single row per CDR3 protein. The table lists 60,000 or so distinct CDR3 sequences, about an eighth of them singletons. The sample was PBMCs. The receptors were gathered from a man between 60 and 70 years old in good health. Each CDR3 is given with its conserved first and last residue. D genes are given only for firm matches. Size tells how often a clone was seen (once, few, many) or the class of an expanded clone, and some rows leave it out.

j_gene: TRBJ2-5; abundance: NA; v_gene: TRBV11-3; d_gene: NA; CDR3nt: TGTGCCAGCAGCACGGACAGCCTAGAGACCCAGTACTTC; CDR3aa: CASSTDSLETQYF
j_gene: TRBJ1-2; abundance: few; v_gene: TRBV6-6; d_gene: NA; CDR3nt: TGTGCCACCTCTGGGGACACTTATGGCTACACCTTC; CDR3aa: CATSGDTYGYTF
j_gene: TRBJ2-2; abundance: many; v_gene: TRBV18; d_gene: NA; CDR3nt: TGTGCCAGCTCCGACCGTCAAAAGGCCACCGGGGAGCTGTTTTTT; CDR3aa: CASSDRQKATGELFF
j_gene: TRBJ2-3; abundance: many; v_gene: TRBV6-5; d_gene: TRBD1; CDR3nt: TGTGCCAGCAGTACCCCCAGGGGGATGAGCACAGATACGCAGTATTTT; CDR3aa: CASSTPRGMSTDTQYF
j_gene: TRBJ1-5; abundance: NA; v_gene: TRBV6-5; d_gene: NA; CDR3nt: TGTGCCAGCAGTTACGGGGGGTTCGAGAGCAATCAGCCCCAGCATTTT; CDR3aa: CASSYGGFESNQPQHF
j_gene: TRBJ1-6; abundance: NA; v_gene: TRBV18; d_gene: TRBD1; CDR3nt: TGTGCCAGCTCACTCACACAGGGGCTTAATTCACCCCTCCACTTT; CDR3aa: CASSLTQGLNSPLHF
j_gene: TRBJ2-5; abundance: many; v_gene: TRBV6-2/TRBV6-3; d_gene: NA; CDR3nt: TGTGCCAGCAGGGATCCGCTAGGAAAGGAAGAGACCCAGTACTTC; CDR3aa: CASRDPLGKEETQYF
j_gene: TRBJ2-7; abundance: many; v_gene: TRBV5-1; d_gene: NA; CDR3nt: TGCGCCAGCAGCTTGGTTAGCGGTCTCTCCTACGAGCAGTACTTC; CDR3aa: CASSLVSGLSYEQYF
j_gene: TRBJ2-3; abundance: many; v_gene: TRBV7-3; d_gene: NA; CDR3nt: TGTGCCAGCAGCTTAACTCCCCAGAAGGGGGGGGGCACGACTAGCACAGATACGCAGTATTTT; CDR3aa: CASSLTPQKGGGTTSTDTQYF
j_gene: TRBJ1-5; abundance: many; v_gene: TRBV28; d_gene: NA; CDR3nt: TGTGCCAGCAGTTCCTTCCACAGGTCGCCGGATCAGCCCCAGCATTTT; CDR3aa: CASSSFHRSPDQPQHF
j_gene: TRBJ1-5; abundance: many; v_gene: TRBV5-6; d_gene: TRBD1; CDR3nt: TGTGCCAGCAGCTCGGGACAGGGGGCACAGGTGCCCCAGCATTTT; CDR3aa: CASSSGQGAQVPQHF
j_gene: TRBJ2-3; abundance: many; v_gene: TRBV4-3; d_gene: NA; CDR3nt: TGCGCCAGCAGCCAAGAGGTCACGCTCTCTCGAGGGAGCACAGATACGCAGTATTTT; CDR3aa: CASSQEVTLSRGSTDTQYF
j_gene: TRBJ2-6; abundance: many; v_gene: TRBV4-3; d_gene: NA; CDR3nt: TGCGCCAGCAGCCAAGCCCCCCAGGGGACTGGGGCCAACGTCCTGACTTTC; CDR3aa: CASSQAPQGTGANVLTF
j_gene: TRBJ1-2; abundance: many; v_gene: TRBV20-1; d_gene: TRBD1; CDR3nt: TGCAGTGCTAGGGGTATGATTAACAGGGGACTGGATGGCTACACCTTC; CDR3aa: CSARGMINRGLDGYTF
j_gene: TRBJ1-5; abundance: many; v_gene: TRBV4-1; d_gene: NA; CDR3nt: TGCGCCAGCAGCCGGCAGGCTAATCAGCCCCAGCATTTT; CDR3aa: CASSRQANQPQHF
j_gene: TRBJ2-3; abundance: many; v_gene: TRBV12-3/TRBV12-4; d_gene: NA; CDR3nt: TGTGCCAGCTGGGACTTTAGCACAGATACGCAGTATTTT; CDR3aa: CASWDFSTDTQYF
j_gene: TRBJ2-7; abundance: many; v_gene: TRBV30; d_gene: NA; CDR3nt: TGTGCCTGGAGTCGGGGGGCAGCCTACGAGCAGTACTTC; CDR3aa: CAWSRGAAYEQYF
j_gene: TRBJ1-2; abundance: many; v_gene: TRBV10-3; d_gene: TRBD1; CDR3nt: TGTGCCACCAAGACAGGGAATGGCTACACCTTC; CDR3aa: CATKTGNGYTF
j_gene: TRBJ1-5; abundance: many; v_gene: TRBV12-3/TRBV12-4; d_gene: TRBD1; CDR3nt: TGTGCCAGCAGCTCCGGGACAGGGGGCTTTCAGCCCCAGCATTTT; CDR3aa: CASSSGTGGFQPQHF
j_gene: TRBJ1-3; abundance: many; v_gene: TRBV14; d_gene: NA; CDR3nt: TGTGCCAGCAGCCAACGGGGAAACACCATATATTTT; CDR3aa: CASSQRGNTIYF
j_gene: TRBJ2-3; abundance: many; v_gene: TRBV6-2/TRBV6-3; d_gene: TRBD2; CDR3nt: TGTGCCAGCAGCCTAGGACTAGCGGTGTACACAGATACGCAGTATTTT; CDR3aa: CASSLGLAVYTDTQYF
j_gene: TRBJ2-6; abundance: many; v_gene: TRBV24-1; d_gene: TRBD1; CDR3nt: TGTGCCACCAAGGGACAGATCTCTGGGGCCAACGTCCTGACTTTC; CDR3aa: CATKGQISGANVLTF
j_gene: TRBJ1-2; abundance: NA; v_gene: TRBV27; d_gene: NA; CDR3nt: TGTGCCAGCAGTTCCTGGACGGACTTCGGAGGCTACACCTTC; CDR3aa: CASSSWTDFGGYTF
j_gene: TRBJ1-1; abundance: many; v_gene: TRBV7-3; d_gene: NA; CDR3nt: TGTGCCAGCAGCGTAACACGGGGTGCGGGTGAAGCTTTCTTT; CDR3aa: CASSVTRGAGEAFF
j_gene: TRBJ2-2; abundance: many; v_gene: TRBV6-5; d_gene: NA; CDR3nt: TGTGCCAGCAGTAGGGCGGATCGGGGGGAGCTGTTTTTT; CDR3aa: CASSRADRGELFF
j_gene: TRBJ2-5; abundance: many; v_gene: TRBV20-1; d_gene: TRBD1; CDR3nt: TGCAGTGCCCACAGGGGCTCCAAAGAGACCCAGTACTTC; CDR3aa: CSAHRGSKETQYF
j_gene: TRBJ2-3; abundance: many; v_gene: TRBV5-1; d_gene: TRBD2; CDR3nt: TGCGCCAGCAGCATCTCTAGCGGGGGGTCCGTAAGTACGCAGTATTTT; CDR3aa: CASSISSGGSVSTQYF
j_gene: TRBJ1-5; abundance: NA; v_gene: TRBV6-5; d_gene: TRBD1; CDR3nt: TGTGCCAGCAGCGGGACAGGGGGCTCTCAGCCCCAGCATTTT; CDR3aa: CASSGTGGSQPQHF
j_gene: TRBJ2-3; abundance: many; v_gene: TRBV5-1; d_gene: NA; CDR3nt: TGCGCCAGCAGCTTGGGCACAGATACTAGCACAGATACGCAGTATTTT; CDR3aa: CASSLGTDTSTDTQYF
j_gene: TRBJ1-2; abundance: NA; v_gene: TRBV12-3/TRBV12-4; d_gene: TRBD1; CDR3nt: TGTGCCAGCAGTTACGGACAGGGGAACGGCTACACCTTC; CDR3aa: CASSYGQGNGYTF
j_gene: TRBJ2-1; abundance: many; v_gene: TRBV7-2; d_gene: NA; CDR3nt: TGTGCCAGCAGCTTAGGCGAAAGCTCCTACAATGAGCAGTTCTTC; CDR3aa: CASSLGESSYNEQFF
j_gene: TRBJ1-4; abundance: many; v_gene: TRBV20-1; d_gene: NA; CDR3nt: TGCAGTGCTAGCAGGGCGGGGGCAACTAATGAAAAACTGTTTTTT; CDR3aa: CSASRAGATNEKLFF
j_gene: TRBJ2-3; abundance: many; v_gene: TRBV7-2; d_gene: NA; CDR3nt: TGTGCCAGCAGCGTGAGGTGGGGTTTACCAGATACGCAGTATTTT; CDR3aa: CASSVRWGLPDTQYF
j_gene: TRBJ2-5; abundance: many; v_gene: TRBV12-3/TRBV12-4; d_gene: TRBD1; CDR3nt: TGTGCCAGCAGCCGCACCGGGACAGGGGGCATAGGGGAGACCCAGTACTTC; CDR3aa: CASSRTGTGGIGETQYF
j_gene: TRBJ2-2; abundance: many; v_gene: TRBV5-1; d_gene: TRBD1; CDR3nt: TGCGCCAGCAGCACAAGCACAGGGGCCGGGGAGCTGTTTTTT; CDR3aa: CASSTSTGAGELFF
j_gene: TRBJ1-1; abundance: many; v_gene: TRBV20-1; d_gene: TRBD1; CDR3nt: TGCAGTGCTTGGACAGGGGGCGTTGGCACTGAAGCTTTCTTT; CDR3aa: CSAWTGGVGTEAFF
j_gene: TRBJ2-5; abundance: many; v_gene: TRBV7-2; d_gene: NA; CDR3nt: TGTGCCAGCAGGGTACAGGGGGGGGAGACCCAGTACTTC; CDR3aa: CASRVQGGETQYF
j_gene: TRBJ1-5; abundance: many; v_gene: TRBV28; d_gene: NA; CDR3nt: TGTGCCAGCAACACTTGGGGGCGGGGGGGAGATCAGCCCCAGCATTTT; CDR3aa: CASNTWGRGGDQPQHF
j_gene: TRBJ2-5; abundance: many; v_gene: TRBV25-1; d_gene: NA; CDR3nt: TGTGCCAGCAGTGACCAAACGACAAGTGCCCCGACCCAGTACTTC; CDR3aa: CASSDQTTSAPTQYF
j_gene: TRBJ1-1; abundance: many; v_gene: TRBV6-5; d_gene: TRBD1; CDR3nt: TGTGCCAGCAGCCCGGGACAGGGGCCTGAAGCTTTCTTT; CDR3aa: CASSPGQGPEAFF
j_gene: TRBJ1-2; abundance: many; v_gene: TRBV9; d_gene: NA; CDR3nt: TGTGCCAGCAGCGTAGAAGCGACTCTGGGTGGCTACACCTTC; CDR3aa: CASSVEATLGGYTF
j_gene: TRBJ2-1; abundance: NA; v_gene: TRBV5-6; d_gene: NA; CDR3nt: TGTGCCAGCAGCTCCAACCTCGGGCTAAATGAGCAGTTCTTC; CDR3aa: CASSSNLGLNEQFF
j_gene: TRBJ2-7; abundance: many; v_gene: TRBV18; d_gene: TRBD1; CDR3nt: TGTGCCAGCTCACCCCGGGACAGGGTCGGGGAGCAGTACTTC; CDR3aa: CASSPRDRVGEQYF
j_gene: TRBJ1-2; abundance: NA; v_gene: TRBV7-2; d_gene: TRBD1; CDR3nt: TGTGCCAGCAGCGCCGGGACAGGACGAAGATATGGCTACACCTTC; CDR3aa: CASSAGTGRRYGYTF
j_gene: TRBJ2-1; abundance: many; v_gene: TRBV20-1; d_gene: NA; CDR3nt: TGCAGTGCTTCCAGGGTAGAGCGGAATGAGCAGTTCTTC; CDR3aa: CSASRVERNEQFF
j_gene: TRBJ2-1; abundance: many; v_gene: TRBV5-1; d_gene: TRBD2; CDR3nt: TGCGCCAGCACGCGGGGGACTAGCGGGGGGAACAATGAGCAGTTCTTC; CDR3aa: CASTRGTSGGNNEQFF
j_gene: TRBJ2-3; abundance: many; v_gene: TRBV5-1; d_gene: NA; CDR3nt: TGCGCCAGCAGCTTGGTCGCAGATACGCAGTATTTT; CDR3aa: CASSLVADTQYF
j_gene: TRBJ2-7; abundance: many; v_gene: TRBV3-1; d_gene: NA; CDR3nt: TGTGCCAGCAGCCACTGGAGGGAGACAGGGAAGACCTACGAGCAGTACTTC; CDR3aa: CASSHWRETGKTYEQYF
j_gene: TRBJ1-5; abundance: many; v_gene: TRBV7-9; d_gene: NA; CDR3nt: TGTGCCAGCAGCCAGAGGGGGGTATGGGATAGCAATCAGCCCCAGCATTTT; CDR3aa: CASSQRGVWDSNQPQHF
j_gene: TRBJ1-1; abundance: many; v_gene: TRBV6-6; d_gene: NA; CDR3nt: TGTGCCAGCAGAACCAGGGGTGGTGCTGAAGCTTTCTTT; CDR3aa: CASRTRGGAEAFF
j_gene: TRBJ1-6; abundance: many; v_gene: TRBV20-1; d_gene: TRBD1; CDR3nt: TGCAGTGCTAGAGGGGACAGGGATTTTTATAATTCACCCCTCCACTTT; CDR3aa: CSARGDRDFYNSPLHF
j_gene: TRBJ2-7; abundance: many; v_gene: TRBV6-5; d_gene: TRBD2; CDR3nt: TGTGCCAGCAGTAGGACTAGCGGGGGGGCCTTGGGATACGAGCAGTACTTC; CDR3aa: CASSRTSGGALGYEQYF
j_gene: TRBJ2-1; abundance: many; v_gene: TRBV7-2; d_gene: TRBD1; CDR3nt: TGTGCCAGCAGACGCGGACAGGGAAAGACTGAGCAGTTCTTC; CDR3aa: CASRRGQGKTEQFF
j_gene: TRBJ1-1; abundance: many; v_gene: TRBV9; d_gene: NA; CDR3nt: TGTGCCAGCAGCGTCCTGACGGGAGAAATGAACACTGAAGCTTTCTTT; CDR3aa: CASSVLTGEMNTEAFF